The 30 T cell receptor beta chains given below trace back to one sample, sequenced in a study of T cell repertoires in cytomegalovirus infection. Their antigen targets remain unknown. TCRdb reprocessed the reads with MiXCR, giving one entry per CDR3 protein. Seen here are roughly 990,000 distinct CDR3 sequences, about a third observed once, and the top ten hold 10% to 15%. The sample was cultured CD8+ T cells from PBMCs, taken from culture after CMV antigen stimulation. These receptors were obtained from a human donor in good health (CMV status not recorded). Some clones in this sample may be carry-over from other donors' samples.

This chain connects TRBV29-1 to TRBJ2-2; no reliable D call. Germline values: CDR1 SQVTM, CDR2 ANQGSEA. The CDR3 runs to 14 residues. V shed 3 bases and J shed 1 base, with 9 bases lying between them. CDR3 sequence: CSVEVAENTGELFF. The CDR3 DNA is TGCAGCGTTGAGGTTGCCGAGAACACCGGGGAGCTGTTTTTT.

CDR3 coding DNA: TGTGCCAGCAGTTACGCTGAGGGGGCTCAGCCCCAGCATTTT. Translation: CASSYAEGAQPQHF. The chain employs TRBV6-5 and TRBJ1-5; 7 bases line up with TRBD1. V gave up 2 bases and J gave up 6 bases; unmatched junction bases: 4. This CDR3 spans 14 amino acids. Looked up from germline, CDR1 is MNHEY and CDR2 is SVGAGI.

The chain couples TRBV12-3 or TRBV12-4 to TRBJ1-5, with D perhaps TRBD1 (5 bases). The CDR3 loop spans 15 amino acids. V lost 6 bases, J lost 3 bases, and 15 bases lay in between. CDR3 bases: TGTGCCAGCAGAGGGACTGGAATTTTCAATCAGCCCCAGCATTTT. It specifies CASRGTGIFNQPQHF.

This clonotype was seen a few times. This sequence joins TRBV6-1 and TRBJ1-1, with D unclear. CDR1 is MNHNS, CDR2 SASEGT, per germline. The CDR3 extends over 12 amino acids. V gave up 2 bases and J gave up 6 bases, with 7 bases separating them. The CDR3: CASSESSSEAFF. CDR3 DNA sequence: TGTGCCAGCAGTGAAAGTAGCTCTGAAGCTTTCTTT.

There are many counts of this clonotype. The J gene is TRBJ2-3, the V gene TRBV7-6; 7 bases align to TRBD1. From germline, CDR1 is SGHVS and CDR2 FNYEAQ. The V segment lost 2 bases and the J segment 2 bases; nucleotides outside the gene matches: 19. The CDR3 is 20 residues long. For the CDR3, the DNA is TGTGCCAGCAGCTTAATTTCCAAACCTATGTGGACAGGACTCACAGATACGCAGTATTTT. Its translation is CASSLISKPMWTGLTDTQYF.

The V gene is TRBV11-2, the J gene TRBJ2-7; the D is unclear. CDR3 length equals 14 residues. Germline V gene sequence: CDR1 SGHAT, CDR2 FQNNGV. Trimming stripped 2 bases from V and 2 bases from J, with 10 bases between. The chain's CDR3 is CASSLIPDTYEQYF. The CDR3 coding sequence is TGTGCCAGCAGCTTAATCCCCGATACCTACGAGCAGTACTTC.

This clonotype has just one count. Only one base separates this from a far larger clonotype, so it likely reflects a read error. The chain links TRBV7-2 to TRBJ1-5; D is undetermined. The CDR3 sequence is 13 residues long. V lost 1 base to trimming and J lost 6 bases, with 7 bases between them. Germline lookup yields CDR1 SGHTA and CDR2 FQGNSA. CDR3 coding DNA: TGTGCCAGCAGCTTAGTGGGCATTCAGCCCCAGCATTTT. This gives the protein CASSLVGIQPQHF.

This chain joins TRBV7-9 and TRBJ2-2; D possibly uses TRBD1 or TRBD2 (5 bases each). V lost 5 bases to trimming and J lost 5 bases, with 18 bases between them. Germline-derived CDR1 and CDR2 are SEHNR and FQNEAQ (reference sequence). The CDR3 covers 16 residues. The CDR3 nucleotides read TGTGCCAGCAGCCCCCTAGTCGGGACCGAGACCGGGGAGCTGTTTTTT. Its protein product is CASSPLVGTETGELFF.

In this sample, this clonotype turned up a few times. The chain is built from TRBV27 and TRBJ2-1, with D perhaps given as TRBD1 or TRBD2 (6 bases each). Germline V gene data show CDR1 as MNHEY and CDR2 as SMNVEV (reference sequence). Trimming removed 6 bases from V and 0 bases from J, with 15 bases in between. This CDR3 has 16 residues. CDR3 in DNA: TGTGCCAGCAGCTCGGTAGGGGGGATCTCCTACAATGAGCAGTTCTTC. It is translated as CASSSVGGISYNEQFF.

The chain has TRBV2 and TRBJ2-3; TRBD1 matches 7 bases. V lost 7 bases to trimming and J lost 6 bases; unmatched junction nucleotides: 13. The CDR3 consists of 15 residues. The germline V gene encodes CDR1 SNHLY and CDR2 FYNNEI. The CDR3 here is CASIPRGSKRDTQYF. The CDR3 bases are TGTGCCAGCATTCCCAGGGGGTCAAAAAGGGATACGCAGTATTTT.

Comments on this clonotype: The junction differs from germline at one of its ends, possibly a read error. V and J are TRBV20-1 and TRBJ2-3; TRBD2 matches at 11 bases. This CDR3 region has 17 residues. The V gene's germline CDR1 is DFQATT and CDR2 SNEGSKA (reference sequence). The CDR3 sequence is CSARLAGGRFSGDTLYF. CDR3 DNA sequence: TGCAGTGCTAGACTAGCGGGGGGACGTTTCAGCGGGGATACGCTGTATTTT.

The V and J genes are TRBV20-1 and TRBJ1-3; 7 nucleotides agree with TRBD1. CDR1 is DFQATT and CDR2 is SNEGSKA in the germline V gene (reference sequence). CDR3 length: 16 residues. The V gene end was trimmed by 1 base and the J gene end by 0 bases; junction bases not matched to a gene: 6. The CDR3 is CSARGSQGSSGNTIYF. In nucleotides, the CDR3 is TGCAGTGCTAGAGGATCACAGGGGAGCTCTGGAAACACCATATATTTT.

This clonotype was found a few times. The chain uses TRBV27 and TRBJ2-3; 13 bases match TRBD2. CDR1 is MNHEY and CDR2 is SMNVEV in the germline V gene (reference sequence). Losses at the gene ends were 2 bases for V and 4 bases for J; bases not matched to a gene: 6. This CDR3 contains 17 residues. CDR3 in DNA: TGTGCCAGCAGTTTACAACTAGCGGGGGGGAGGTCAGATACGCAGTATTTT. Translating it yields CASSLQLAGGRSDTQYF.

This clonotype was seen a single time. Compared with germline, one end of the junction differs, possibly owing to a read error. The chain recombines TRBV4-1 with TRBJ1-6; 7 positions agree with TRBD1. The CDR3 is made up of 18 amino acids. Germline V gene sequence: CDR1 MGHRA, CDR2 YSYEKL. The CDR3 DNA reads TGCACCAGCAGCTCCGAACAGGGGCGCCCCCCCTATAATTCACCCCTCCACTTT. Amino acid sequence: CTSSSEQGRPPYNSPLHF.

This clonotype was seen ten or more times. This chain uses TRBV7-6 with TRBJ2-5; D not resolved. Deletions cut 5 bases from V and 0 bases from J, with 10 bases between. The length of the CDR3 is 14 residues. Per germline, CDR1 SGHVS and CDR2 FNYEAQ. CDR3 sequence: CASSEGRDQETQYF. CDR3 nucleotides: TGTGCCAGCAGCGAAGGCCGGGACCAAGAGACCCAGTACTTC.

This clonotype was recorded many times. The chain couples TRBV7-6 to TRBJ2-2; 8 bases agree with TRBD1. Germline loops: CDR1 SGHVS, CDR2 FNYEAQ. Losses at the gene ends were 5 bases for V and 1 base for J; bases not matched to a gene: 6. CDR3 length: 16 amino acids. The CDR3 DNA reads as TGTGCCAGCAGCCCCCTGACAGGGGTGAACACCGGGGAGCTGTTTTTT. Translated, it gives CASSPLTGVNTGELFF.

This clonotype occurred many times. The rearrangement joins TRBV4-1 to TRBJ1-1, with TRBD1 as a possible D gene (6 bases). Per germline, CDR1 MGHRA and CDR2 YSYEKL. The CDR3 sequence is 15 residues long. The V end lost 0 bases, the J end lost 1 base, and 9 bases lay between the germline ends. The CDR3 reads CASSQEGAGNTEAFF. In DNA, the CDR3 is TGCGCCAGCAGCCAAGAGGGGGCGGGGAACACTGAAGCTTTCTTT.

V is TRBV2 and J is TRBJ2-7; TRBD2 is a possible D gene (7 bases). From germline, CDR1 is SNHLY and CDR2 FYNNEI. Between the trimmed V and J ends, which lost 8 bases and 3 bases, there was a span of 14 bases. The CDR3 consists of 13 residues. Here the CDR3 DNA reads TGTGCCAGCGTACGGGGGGCTGTCTACGAGCAGTACTTC. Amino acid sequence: CASVRGAVYEQYF.

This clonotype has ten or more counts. DNA for the CDR3: TGTGCCAGCAGCTTAGAAGGGACAGGGGGGAACACTGAAGCTTTCTTT. It encodes CASSLEGTGGNTEAFF. The V call is TRBV7-6, the J call TRBJ1-1; TRBD1 agrees at 11 bases. Germline CDR1 and CDR2: SGHVS and FNYEAQ. The CDR3 contains 16 residues. Germline trimming cut 1 base from V and 1 base from J; bases unmatched to any gene: 2.

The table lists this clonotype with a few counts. The CDR3 spells CATSRDRGQPQHF. CDR3 nucleotide sequence: TGTGCCACCAGCAGAGATCGGGGTCAGCCCCAGCATTTT. This chain connects TRBV15 to TRBJ1-5, with D unclear. The CDR3 spans 13 residues. V was shortened by 0 bases and J by 6 bases, with 6 bases between the two germline ends. CDR1 and CDR2 from the germline V gene are LNHNV and YYDKDF (reference sequence).

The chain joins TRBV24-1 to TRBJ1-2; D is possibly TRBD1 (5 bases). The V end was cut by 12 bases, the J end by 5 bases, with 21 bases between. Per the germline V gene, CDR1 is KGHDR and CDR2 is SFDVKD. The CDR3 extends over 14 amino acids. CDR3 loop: CAVSMGPRAYGYTF. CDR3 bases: TGTGCCGTCTCTATGGGGCCCCGGGCGTATGGCTACACCTTC.

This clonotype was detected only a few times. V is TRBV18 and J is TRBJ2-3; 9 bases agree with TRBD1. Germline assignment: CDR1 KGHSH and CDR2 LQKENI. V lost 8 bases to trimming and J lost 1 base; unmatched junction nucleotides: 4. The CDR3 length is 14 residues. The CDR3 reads CASLRDRGTDTQYF. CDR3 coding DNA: TGTGCCAGCCTCCGGGACAGGGGCACAGATACGCAGTATTTT.

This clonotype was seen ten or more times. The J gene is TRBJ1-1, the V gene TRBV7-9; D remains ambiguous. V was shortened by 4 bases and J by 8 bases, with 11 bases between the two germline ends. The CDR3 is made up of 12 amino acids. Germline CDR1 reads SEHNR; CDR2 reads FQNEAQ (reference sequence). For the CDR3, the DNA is TGTGCCAGCAGCTGGACGACGGGCGAAGCTTTCTTT. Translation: CASSWTTGEAFF.

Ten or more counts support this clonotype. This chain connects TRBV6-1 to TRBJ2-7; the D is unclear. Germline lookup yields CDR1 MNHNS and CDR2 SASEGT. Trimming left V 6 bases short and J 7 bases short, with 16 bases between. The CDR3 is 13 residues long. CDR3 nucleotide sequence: TGTGCCAGCAGGGGAAATGAAGCTACAGAGCAGTACGTC. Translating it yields CASRGNEATEQYV.

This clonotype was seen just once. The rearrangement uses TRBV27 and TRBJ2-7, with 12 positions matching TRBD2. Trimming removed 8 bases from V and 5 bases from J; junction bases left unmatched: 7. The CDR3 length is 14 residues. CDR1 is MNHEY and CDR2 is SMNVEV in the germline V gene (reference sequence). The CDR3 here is CASGTSGGSNEQYV. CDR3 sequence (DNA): TGTGCCAGCGGCACTAGCGGGGGGTCGAACGAGCAGTACGTC.

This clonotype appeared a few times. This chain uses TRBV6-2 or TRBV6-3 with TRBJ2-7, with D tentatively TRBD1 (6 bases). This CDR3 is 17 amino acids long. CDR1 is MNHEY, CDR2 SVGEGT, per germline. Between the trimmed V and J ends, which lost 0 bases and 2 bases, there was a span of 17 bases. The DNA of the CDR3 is TGTGCCAGCAGTTACTCCCCTACAGGGTTCGCCACCTACGAGCAGTACGTC. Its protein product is CASSYSPTGFATYEQYV.

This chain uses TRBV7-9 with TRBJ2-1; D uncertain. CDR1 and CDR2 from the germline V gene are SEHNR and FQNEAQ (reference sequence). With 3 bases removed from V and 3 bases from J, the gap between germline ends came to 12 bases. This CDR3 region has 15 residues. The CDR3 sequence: CASSLADGYYNEQFF. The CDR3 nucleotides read TGTGCCAGCAGCTTGGCGGACGGATACTACAATGAGCAGTTCTTC.

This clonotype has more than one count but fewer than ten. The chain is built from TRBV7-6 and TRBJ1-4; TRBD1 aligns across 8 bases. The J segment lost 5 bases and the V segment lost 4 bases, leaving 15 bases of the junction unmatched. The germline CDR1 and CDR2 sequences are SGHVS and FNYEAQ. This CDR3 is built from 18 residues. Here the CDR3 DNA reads TGTGCCAGCAGCTCTCTGGACAGGGCCAGTCTCGGGAATGAAAAACTGTTTTTT. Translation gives CASSSLDRASLGNEKLFF.

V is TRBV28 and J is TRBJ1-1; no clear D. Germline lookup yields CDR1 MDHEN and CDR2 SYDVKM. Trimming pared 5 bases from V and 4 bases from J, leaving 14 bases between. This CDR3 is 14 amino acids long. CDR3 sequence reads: CASSPVSGSTEAFF. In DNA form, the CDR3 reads TGTGCCAGCAGTCCCGTCTCAGGATCCACTGAAGCTTTCTTT.

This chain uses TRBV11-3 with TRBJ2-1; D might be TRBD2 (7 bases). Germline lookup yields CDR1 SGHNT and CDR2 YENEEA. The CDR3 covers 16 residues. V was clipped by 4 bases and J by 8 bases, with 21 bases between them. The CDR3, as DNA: TGTGCCAGCAGCTCAGGACGCGGGGGCCCGGGCCATGAGCAGTTCTTC. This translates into CASSSGRGGPGHEQFF.